Included here is one T cell receptor beta chain sequence, with context. Assay used: immunoSEQ multiplex PCR; TCRdb lists only in-frame clones, some missing. The table has roughly 52,000 clones, 90% to 95% seen once; the top ten hold about 3%. The CDR3 runs 14 residues. Trimming removed 1 base at V and 10 bases at J, with 12 bases between. Germline-derived CDR1 and CDR2 are SGDLS and YYNGEE. These data come from a study of technical replicates of blood from several donors. The TCR was taken from a human donor in good health. Some clones in this sample may be carry-over from other donors' samples. V is TRBV9 and J is TRBJ1-6; D may be TRBD1 (5 bases). The sequenced material came from PBMCs. Here the CDR3 reads CASSVSIDRSPLHF. The CDR3 DNA sequence: TGTGCCAGCAGCGTATCGATCGACAGATCACCCCTCCACTTT.